The 32 T cell receptor beta chains listed next were all sequenced from one sample in a study of blood T cell repertoires in COVID-19 (dated by TCRdb to the early 2020s). To prepare the library, the immunoSEQ multiplex PCR assay was applied. Imported from immuneACCESS, the table was reduced by TCRdb to in-frame sequences with V and J called. These copies leave out some clones; in studies compared against another copy, an unresolved V gene accounts for under half, and the cause of the remainder is not known. This sample is represented by around 180,000 clones; roughly 83% of them were singletons. Over 7.5% of the sample comes from the top ten. Source material: PBMCs or T cells enriched from blood (not recorded which). The origin of the receptors is a woman younger than 45 who had recovered from COVID-19.

The rearrangement links TRBV18 to TRBJ1-2; D is possibly TRBD1 (5 bases). Trimming took 5 bases from V and 0 from J, leaving 10 bases between them. Germline CDR1 and CDR2: KGHSH and LQKENI. This CDR3 spans 14 amino acids. The CDR3, as DNA: TGTGCCAGCTCATCGACAGATTCTAACTATGGCTACACCTTC. Amino acid sequence: CASSSTDSNYGYTF.

The rearrangement uses TRBV14 and TRBJ2-7, with a weak D call TRBD2 (6 bases). The CDR3 sequence is 15 residues long. V was trimmed by 3 bases and J by 2 bases, leaving 14 bases between them. In germline, CDR1 is SGHDN, CDR2 FVKESK. The chain's CDR3 is CASSQTRSPTYEQYF. CDR3 sequence (DNA): TGTGCCAGCAGCCAGACTAGGAGTCCCACCTACGAGCAGTACTTC.

This chain joins TRBV3-1 (or the pseudogene TRBV3-2) and TRBJ2-2, with 10 bases lining up with TRBD2. CDR1 is LGHDT, CDR2 YNNKEL, per germline (reference sequence). V was pared by 2 bases and J by 5 bases, with 11 bases of the junction left unmatched. There are 18 residues in the CDR3. This CDR3 reads CASSQSELAGLDTGELFF. The CDR3 bases are TGTGCCAGCAGCCAAAGCGAACTAGCGGGATTGGATACCGGGGAGCTGTTTTTT.

V usage is TRBV28 and J usage is TRBJ2-3; 10 nucleotides match TRBD2. Trimming cost V 2 bases and J 7 bases; bases outside gene matches: 6. The CDR3 is made up of 15 amino acids. The germline gives CDR1 MDHEN, CDR2 SYDVKM. Written as DNA, the CDR3 is TGTGCCAGCAGTTTACTAGCGGGAGTAGTATATACGCAGTATTTT. This translates into CASSLLAGVVYTQYF.

The CDR3 bases are TGTGCCAGCAGTTTATCGGCGACGGGACTACGCTACGAGCAGTACTTC. It codes for CASSLSATGLRYEQYF. The gene calls are TRBV27 and TRBJ2-7; TRBD2 matches at 7 bases. This CDR3 has 16 amino acids. CDR1 and CDR2 (germline): MNHEY, SMNVEV (reference sequence). Trimming took 0 bases from V and 3 from J; bases not matched to a gene: 8.

This clone came up a few times. The chain uses TRBV19 and TRBJ1-2, with 9 positions matching TRBD1. From germline, CDR1 is LNHDA and CDR2 SQIVND (reference sequence). CDR3 size: 14 residues. V shed 7 bases, J shed 5 bases, and the junction held 8 bases outside the gene matches. This CDR3 is CASISTGGEYGYTF. Here the CDR3 DNA reads TGTGCCAGTATCTCCACAGGGGGCGAGTATGGCTACACCTTC.

This clone was picked up one time. The rearrangement joins TRBV5-1 to TRBJ2-1, with D possibly being TRBD1 (6 bases). The CDR3 has 17 residues. V lost 1 base, J lost 4 bases, and 18 bases lay in between. In germline, CDR1 is SGHRS, CDR2 YFSETQ. The CDR3 loop reads CASSLLPRRGGYNEQFF. CDR3 coding DNA: TGCGCCAGCAGCTTGTTGCCGCGTCGAGGGGGTTACAATGAGCAGTTCTTC.

V gene TRBV28 combines with J gene TRBJ2-1; 9 bases fit TRBD2. CDR1 is MDHEN, CDR2 SYDVKM, per germline. The J segment lost 7 bases and the V segment lost 7 bases, leaving 8 bases of the junction unmatched. This CDR3 region has 14 residues. In DNA form, the CDR3 reads TGTGCCAGCATGGGCGGGAGGGCCCTAAATGAGCAGTTCTTC. The encoded protein is CASMGGRALNEQFF.

The rearrangement joins TRBV2 to TRBJ2-5; D is possibly TRBD2 (5 bases). Trimming pared 4 bases from V and 3 bases from J, leaving 6 bases between. Germline-derived CDR1 and CDR2 are SNHLY and FYNNEI. The length of the CDR3 is 12 residues. The CDR3 DNA is TGTGCCAGCAGTGGGACTGAAGAGACCCAGTACTTC. Amino acids: CASSGTEETQYF.

This clone was observed many times. V is TRBV12-3 or TRBV12-4 and J is TRBJ2-7, with D hard to call. Trimming pared 5 bases from V and 4 bases from J, leaving 6 bases between. The CDR3 loop spans 11 amino acids. CDR3 nucleotides: TGTGCCAGCAGTCAACAATACGAGCAGTACTTC. This codes for CASSQQYEQYF.

This chain uses TRBV7-2 with TRBJ1-4; 7 bases fit TRBD1. Germline CDR1 is SGHTA and CDR2 is FQGNSA. The V segment lost 0 bases and the J segment 5 bases; nucleotides outside the gene matches: 6. CDR3 length: 16 amino acids. The CDR3 DNA sequence: TGTGCCAGCAGCTTAGCGCCAGGAGGGGGCAATGAAAAACTGTTTTTT. Translation gives CASSLAPGGGNEKLFF.

The rearrangement links TRBV6-4 to TRBJ2-3; TRBD2 might be the D (5 bases). The germline CDR1 and CDR2 sequences are MRHNA and SNTAGT. The germline V and J ends were trimmed by 5 bases and 4 bases, with 10 bases remaining between them. The CDR3 extends over 13 amino acids. Here the CDR3 reads CASSRENSDTQYF. CDR3 sequence (DNA): TGTGCCAGCAGTAGGGAGAACTCAGATACGCAGTATTTT.

The CDR3 DNA reads TGTGCCAGCAGCCCCGGGGGTGAAAAACTGTTTTTT. It is translated as CASSPGGEKLFF. This chain uses TRBV5-5 with TRBJ1-4, with D perhaps TRBD1 (5 bases). The CDR3 is 12 residues long. Germline values: CDR1 SGHKS, CDR2 YYEKEE (reference sequence). V gave up 4 bases and J gave up 7 bases, with 8 bases separating them.

The rearrangement links TRBV29-1 to TRBJ2-1, with 9 positions matching TRBD1. V lost 4 bases to trimming and J lost 8 bases; unmatched junction nucleotides: 9. The CDR3 is 14 amino acids. The germline gives CDR1 SQVTM, CDR2 ANQGSEA. In nucleotides, the CDR3 is TGCAGCGTTGGGTCCGGGACAGGGACATATGAGCAGTTCTTC. This translates into CSVGSGTGTYEQFF.

This clone was seen just once. V and J are TRBV18 and TRBJ2-5; D gene ambiguous. The germline V and J ends were trimmed by 3 bases and 5 bases, with 7 bases remaining between them. Germline CDR1 and CDR2: KGHSH and LQKENI. The CDR3 is made up of 12 amino acids. CDR3 nucleotide sequence: TGTGCCAGCTCACCCACCGGGGAGACCCAGTACTTC. Protein product: CASSPTGETQYF.

In regard to this clone: With a far larger clone one base away, a read error is the likely cause. The chain has TRBV27 and TRBJ1-2; tentatively, D is TRBD1 (5 bases). This CDR3 region has 12 residues. Germline CDR1 is MNHEY and CDR2 is SMNVEV (reference sequence). Trimming stripped 3 bases from V and 6 bases from J, with 8 bases between. As DNA, the CDR3 is TGTGCCAGCAGTTTTGGAGGGGATGGCTACACCTTC. Translated, it gives CASSFGGDGYTF.

The V and J genes are TRBV4-1 and TRBJ2-3; 7 bases line up with TRBD1. CDR3 length: 17 amino acids. V shed 4 bases and J 2 bases; nucleotides not matched to a gene: 12. The germline gives CDR1 MGHRA, CDR2 YSYEKL. In DNA form, the CDR3 reads TGCGCCAGCAGCCGATTCGGGACAGCTATAGACACAGATACGCAGTATTTT. Its translation: CASSRFGTAIDTDTQYF.

Only one count was recorded for this clone. The chain carries TRBV3-1 (or the pseudogene TRBV3-2) and TRBJ1-6, with TRBD1 matching 7 bases. The CDR3 extends over 18 amino acids. Germline CDR1 LGHDT, CDR2 YNNKEL (reference sequence). The junction had 8 bases not matched to a gene; V was cut back by 3 bases and J by 0 bases. For the CDR3, the DNA is TGTGCCAGCAGCCATTCCACAGGGGAAAGCTCCTATAATTCACCCCTCCACTTT. It codes for CASSHSTGESSYNSPLHF.

The V and J genes are TRBV19 and TRBJ1-5; no reliable D call. The V gene's germline CDR1 is LNHDA and CDR2 SQIVND (reference sequence). The length of the CDR3 is 15 residues. V shed 5 bases and J shed 5 bases, with 16 bases lying between them. The CDR3 DNA reads TGTGCCAGTAGTTTTCTCGGACTTGGGGATCAGCCCCAGCATTTT. The encoded protein is CASSFLGLGDQPQHF.

The V and J genes are TRBV3-1 (or the pseudogene TRBV3-2) and TRBJ1-1; 8 bases fit TRBD1. J lost 4 bases, V lost 6 bases, and 10 bases had no gene match. The CDR3 is 15 amino acids. Per germline, CDR1 LGHDT and CDR2 YNNKEL (reference sequence). CDR3 DNA: TGTGCCAGCAGTCCGGAGGACAGGGAGGGCACTGAAGCTTTCTTT. Amino acid sequence: CASSPEDREGTEAFF.

The rearrangement joins TRBV29-1 to TRBJ1-1; 7 bases are a match to TRBD1. Germline CDR1 is SQVTM and CDR2 is ANQGSEA. The CDR3 loop spans 12 amino acids. Germline trimming cut 6 bases from V and 6 bases from J; bases unmatched to any gene: 7. CDR3: CSVPGQTSEAFF. CDR3 DNA sequence: TGCAGCGTGCCGGGACAGACATCTGAAGCTTTCTTT.

The chain uses TRBV19 and TRBJ2-2, with TRBD1 matching 10 bases. CDR3 size: 16 residues. The V gene's germline CDR1 is LNHDA and CDR2 SQIVND (reference sequence). Losses at the gene ends were 4 bases for V and 6 bases for J; bases not matched to a gene: 8. CDR3 loop: CASSTDRGLVSGELFF. The CDR3 coding sequence is TGTGCCAGTAGTACTGACAGGGGGCTCGTTTCCGGGGAGCTGTTTTTT.

V usage is TRBV30 and J usage is TRBJ1-1, with D perhaps TRBD1 (6 bases). CDR3 length: 13 residues. V lost 5 bases, J lost 2 bases, and 12 bases lay in between. The germline gives CDR1 GTSNPN, CDR2 SVGIG (reference sequence). The CDR3 region is CAWRQQGNTEAFF. CDR3 DNA sequence: TGTGCCTGGCGCCAACAGGGTAACACTGAAGCTTTCTTT.

The gene calls are TRBV3-1 (or the pseudogene TRBV3-2) and TRBJ1-3; D is perhaps TRBD1 (6 bases). This CDR3 is built from 19 residues. Trimming cost V 0 bases and J 4 bases, with 22 bases left between them. Germline loops: CDR1 LGHDT, CDR2 YNNKEL (reference sequence). The CDR3 loop reads CASSQESRREPGEGNTIYF. The CDR3 bases are TGTGCCAGCAGCCAAGAATCCCGCCGAGAGCCAGGGGAGGGAAACACCATATATTTT.

This clone was counted a few times. The chain is built from TRBV30 and TRBJ1-3; D is perhaps TRBD1 (6 bases). V was clipped by 2 bases and J by 4 bases, with 15 bases between them. CDR3 size: 15 residues. Germline assignment: CDR1 GTSNPN and CDR2 SVGIG (reference sequence). CDR3 nucleotide sequence: TGTGCCTGGAGTCGGGTGGGGGCTGCCGGAAACACCATATATTTT. It specifies CAWSRVGAAGNTIYF.

This clone was counted many times. The V gene is TRBV20-1, the J gene TRBJ2-7; D gene ambiguous. The CDR3 spans 18 residues. V was cut by 3 bases and J by 3 bases, with 27 bases left in between. Per germline, CDR1 DFQATT and CDR2 SNEGSKA (reference sequence). The CDR3 spells CSASLLLQVEPIFYEQYF. In DNA form, the CDR3 reads TGCAGTGCTAGTCTGCTTTTGCAGGTTGAACCTATCTTCTACGAGCAGTACTTC.

The V gene is TRBV6-5, the J gene TRBJ2-7; TRBD1 matches at 7 bases. V lost 5 bases to trimming and J lost 4 bases; unmatched junction nucleotides: 8. Germline V gene sequence: CDR1 MNHEY, CDR2 SVGAGI. This CDR3 is 14 amino acids long. For the CDR3, the DNA is TGTGCCAGCAGTACTTCAGGGGGTGAATACGAGCAGTACTTC. Protein: CASSTSGGEYEQYF.

The chain joins TRBV5-1 to TRBJ1-2; 7 bases match TRBD1. Germline V gene lookup returns CDR1 SGHRS and CDR2 YFSETQ. Losses at the gene ends were 4 bases for V and 4 bases for J; bases not matched to a gene: 4. This CDR3 comprises 13 residues. CDR3 coding DNA: TGCGCCAGCAGCCCCCGACAGGGCTATGGCTACACCTTC. Its protein product is CASSPRQGYGYTF.

The gene calls are TRBV5-1 and TRBJ2-3; the match to TRBD2 covers 14 bases. Germline V gene sequence: CDR1 SGHRS, CDR2 YFSETQ. The CDR3 contains 18 residues. The V gene end was trimmed by 3 bases and the J gene end by 1 base; junction bases not matched to a gene: 7. The CDR3 reads CASSSGTSGSWGTDTQYF. The CDR3 DNA sequence: TGCGCCAGCAGCTCCGGGACTAGCGGGAGTTGGGGCACAGATACGCAGTATTTT.

The chain links TRBV25-1 to TRBJ2-7; no definite D call. Trimming took 0 bases from V and 0 from J, leaving 15 bases between them. Looked up from germline, CDR1 is MGHDK and CDR2 is SYGVNS. The CDR3 has 17 amino acids. The CDR3 sequence: CASSEYFTPTHSYEQYF. In nucleotides, the CDR3 is TGTGCCAGCAGTGAATATTTCACTCCCACCCACTCCTACGAGCAGTACTTC.

The DNA of the CDR3 is TGTGCCAGCAGCCCCGTAGAGGGGGCGAATGGAGGAAACACCATATATTTT. Translation gives CASSPVEGANGGNTIYF. The genes are TRBV5-4 and TRBJ1-3; 7 bases are shared with TRBD1. V gave up 4 bases and J gave up 4 bases; unmatched junction bases: 14. This CDR3 comprises 17 residues. Germline V gene data show CDR1 as SGHNT and CDR2 as YYREEE (reference sequence).

In DNA, the CDR3 is TGTGCCAGCAGTAACCCCCTTGTAGCGGGACTGGGGCCAGATACGCAGTATTTT. Amino acids: CASSNPLVAGLGPDTQYF. This chain joins TRBV28 and TRBJ2-3; 8 bases agree with TRBD2. This CDR3 has 18 residues. J lost 4 bases, V lost 5 bases, and 17 bases had no gene match. Germline CDR1 is MDHEN and CDR2 is SYDVKM.